This T cell receptor beta chain was captured by sequencing in a study of regulatory T cells in long-lasting Graves disease (dated by TCRdb to the early 2020s). Concerning the study at large: Persistent Graves' disease was defined as persistently positive TSH receptor autoantibodies together with antithyroid drug treatment for over 5 years. Persistent Graves' disease patients were compared with newly diagnosed Graves' disease patients by peripheral blood TCR sequencing and RNA sequencing. The study took place in China and was registered as a clinical trial. A total of 33 samples underwent TCR sequencing: about 13 from persistent and about 20 from newly diagnosed Graves' disease patients. Persistent Graves' disease patients in the clinical cohort had taken antithyroid drugs for roughly ten years on average.

Compared with germline, V lacks 7 bases and J lacks 8 bases; bases without a gene match: 3. The CDR3 holds 12 amino acids from the cysteine to the phenylalanine. Only the CDR3 DNA is retained, 36 bases long and in frame from the first base. General findings and caveats noted by the study authors: Because the primary lesion, thyroid tissue, could not be accessed, the study looked at peripheral blood alone. Preferential use of TRBV28, TRBJ1-2 and TRBJ2-5 was observed in persistent disease, whereas TRBV20-1 and TRBJ2-1 were favored in newly diagnosed disease. The authors acknowledged the small sample size as a limitation that may reduce accuracy. Only the TCR beta chain was sequenced and analyzed. A larger number of public clonotypes was shared among persistent patients (around 3,000) than among newly diagnosed patients (around 870). Compared with newly diagnosed patients, persistent Graves' disease patients had lower TCR Shannon entropy and fewer highly expanded clones, which suggests clonal expansion.

Libraries were constructed by multiplex PCR. The instrument given in TCRdb is Illumina HiSeq 4000. iRepertoire HTBI primers and Arm-PCR amplification of CDR3 regions were used to construct TCR beta libraries. Gel purification was performed on PCR products prior to sequencing. In the original analysis: A total of 62 TRBV and 14 TRBJ segments were identified across samples and were used for gene usage analysis of CDR3 amino acid clonotypes. COPE and FqMerger were used to merge filtered high-quality paired reads into contigs. Contigs were aligned with BLAST to IMGT TRBV, TRBD and TRBJ reference genes, and CDR3 was defined per IMGT. Highly expanded clones were defined as clonotypes with a frequency above 0.1%. Repertoire diversity was measured by Shannon entropy, and V-J evenness by the Gini coefficient. Clonotypes shared by more than one individual were considered public. TCRdb passed the public sequencing reads through fastp at Q25 and MiXCR, retaining productive beta sequences. Rows with a matching CDR3 protein are joined into one entry that keeps the most common DNA and genes. The V and J calls were not made by the authors but by TCRdb's processing. The sample includes hundreds of thousands of distinct CDR3 sequences, with less than 25% observed a single time. Jointly, the top ten make up less than 25% of the sample.

This clonotype was counted many times. The specificity of this receptor is unknown. Base qualities are not recorded, but no much larger clone differs from it by a single base. Per the publication, the time point label means: persistent/refractory GD, antithyroid drugs over 5 years with positive TRAb. For both TCR sequencing and RNA sequencing, RNA was extracted from PBMCs in TRIzol. Graves' disease was diagnosed according to American Thyroid Association guidelines. Patients were recruited from an endocrinology department in Xi'an, China. From each patient, around 9.3 milliliters of peripheral blood was collected into an EDTA anticoagulant tube. PBMCs were isolated by Ficoll Paque Plus density gradient separation without further T cell sorting. RNA quality was checked with an Agilent 2100 Bioanalyzer and agarose gel, and concentration with a NanoDrop 2000.

The sequence came from a female donor with Graves disease. The specimen was peripheral blood mononuclear cells (PBMCs), collected when the disease was refractory, from a patient treated with antithyroid drugs. This receptor chain uses TRBV12-3 or TRBV12-4 and TRBJ1-2; 11 central nucleotides agree with TRBD1. At the DNA level, the sequence is TGTGCCAGCAAAGGACAGGGGGCAGGCTACACCTTC. The translation is CASKGQGAGYTF.